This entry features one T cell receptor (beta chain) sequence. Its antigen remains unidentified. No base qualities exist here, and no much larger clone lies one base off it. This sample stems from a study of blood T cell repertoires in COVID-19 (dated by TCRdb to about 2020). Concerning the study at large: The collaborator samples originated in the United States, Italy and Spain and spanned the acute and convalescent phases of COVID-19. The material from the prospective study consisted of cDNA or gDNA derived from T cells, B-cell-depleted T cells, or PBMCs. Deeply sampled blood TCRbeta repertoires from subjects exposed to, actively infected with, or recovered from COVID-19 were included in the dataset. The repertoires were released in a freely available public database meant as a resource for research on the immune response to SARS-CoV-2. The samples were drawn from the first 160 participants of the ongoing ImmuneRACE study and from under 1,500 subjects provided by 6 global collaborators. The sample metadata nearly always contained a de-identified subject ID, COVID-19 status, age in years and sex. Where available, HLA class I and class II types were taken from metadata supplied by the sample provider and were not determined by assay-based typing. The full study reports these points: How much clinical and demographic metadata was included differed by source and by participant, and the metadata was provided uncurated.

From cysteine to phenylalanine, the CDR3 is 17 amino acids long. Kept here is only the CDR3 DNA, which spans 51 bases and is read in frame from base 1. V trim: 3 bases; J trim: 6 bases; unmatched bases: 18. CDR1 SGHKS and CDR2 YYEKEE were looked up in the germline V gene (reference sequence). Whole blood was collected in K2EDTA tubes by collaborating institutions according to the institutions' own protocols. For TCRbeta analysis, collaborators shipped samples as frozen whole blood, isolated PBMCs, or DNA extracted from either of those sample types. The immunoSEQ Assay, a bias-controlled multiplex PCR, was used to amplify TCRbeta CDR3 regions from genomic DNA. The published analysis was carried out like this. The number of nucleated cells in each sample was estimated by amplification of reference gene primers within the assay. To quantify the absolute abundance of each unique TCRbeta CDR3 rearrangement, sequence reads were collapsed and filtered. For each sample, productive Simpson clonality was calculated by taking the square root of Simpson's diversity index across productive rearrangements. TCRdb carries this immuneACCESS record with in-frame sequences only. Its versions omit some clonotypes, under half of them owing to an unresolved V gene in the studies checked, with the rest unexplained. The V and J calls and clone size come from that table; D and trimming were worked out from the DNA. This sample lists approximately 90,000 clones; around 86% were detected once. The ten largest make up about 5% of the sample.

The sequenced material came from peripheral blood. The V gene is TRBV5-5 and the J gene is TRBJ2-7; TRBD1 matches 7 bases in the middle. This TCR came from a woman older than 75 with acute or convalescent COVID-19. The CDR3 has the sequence CASSSNPTTGTFSEQYF. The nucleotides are TGTGCCAGCAGCTCCAACCCAACGACAGGGACCTTTTCCGAGCAGTACTTC.